This T cell receptor (beta chain) was sequenced for a study of neurological immune-mediated disorders. On this clonotype itself: Germline and junction disagree at one end, which may indicate a read error.

Looked up from germline, CDR1 is SGHVS and CDR2 is FNYEAQ. The CDR3 spans 12 residues. TCRdb reprocessed the 5' RACE reads via MiXCR and lists one record per CDR3 protein. Among fewer than 75,000 distinct CDR3 sequences listed, 3.4% were seen once. The chain combines TRBV7-6 with TRBJ1-4, with unresolved D. Sequenced: PBMCs. This clonotype originated in a man in his forties with multiple sclerosis. The CDR3 DNA is TGTGACAGCAGCACGCTAGGTGAAAAACTGTTTTTT. Translating gives CDSSTLGEKLFF.